Below, 15 T cell receptor beta chains from the same sample are listed, as sequenced in a study of CD4 T cells in relation to SARS-CoV-2 and coronaviruses. The unexposed donors gave CD4+ T cells in about 2011-2018, prior to COVID-19. The cells were cultured for about 10 days before CD4+ T cells were isolated. Sequenced by immunoSEQ multiplex PCR; TCRdb stores in-frame clones only, minus some. The sample has some 25,000 clones, more than 60% seen once; the top ten hold more than 9%. These receptors are not linked to any known antigen. The sequenced sample consisted of CD4+ T cells from PBMCs, cultured in vitro. These receptors were obtained from a human donor in good health.

This chain links TRBV7-2 with TRBJ2-7; D not certain. V lost 1 base to trimming and J lost 2 bases, with 9 bases between them. This CDR3 comprises 14 residues. In germline, CDR1 is SGHTA, CDR2 FQGNSA. DNA for the CDR3: TGTGCCAGCAGCTTAGGGGGTTCCGCCTACGAGCAGTACTTC. Translated, it gives CASSLGGSAYEQYF.

The chain carries TRBV11-2 and TRBJ2-3, with 8 bases that match TRBD1. Germline CDR1 is SGHAT and CDR2 is FQNNGV. This CDR3 region has 14 residues. Losses at the gene ends were 5 bases for V and 5 bases for J; bases not matched to a gene: 6. This CDR3 is CASSDGQGIDTQYF. In DNA form, the CDR3 reads TGTGCCAGCAGCGATGGACAGGGTATAGATACGCAGTATTTT.

In this sample, this clone turned up a few times. V gene TRBV2 combines with J gene TRBJ2-2, with 9 bases fitting TRBD1. V gave up 7 bases and J gave up 6 bases; unmatched junction bases: 6. Germline lookup yields CDR1 SNHLY and CDR2 FYNNEI. This CDR3 comprises 14 residues. As DNA, the CDR3 is TGTGCCAGCACAACAGGGGGCGCATCCGGGGAGCTGTTTTTT. Its protein product is CASTTGGASGELFF. The full variable domain, rest sourced from reference TRBV2 and TRBJ2-2, is EPEVTQTPSHQVTQMGQEVILRCVPISNHLYFYWYRQILGQKVEFLVSFYNNEISEKSEIFDDQFSVERPDGSNFTLKIRSTKLEDSAMYFCASTTGGASGELFFGEGSRLTVL.

This clone was recorded a few times. The J gene is TRBJ1-1, the V gene TRBV19, with unresolved D. Trimming removed 2 bases at V and 5 bases at J, with 12 bases between. The CDR3 totals 14 residues. Germline V gives CDR1 LNHDA, CDR2 SQIVND (reference sequence). CDR3 nucleotide sequence: TGTGCCAGTAGTATAAGAACAGACGAGACTGAAGCTTTCTTT. It translates to CASSIRTDETEAFF. The variable domain in full, with the rest retrieved from reference TRBV19 and TRBJ1-1, is DGGITQSPKYLFRKEGQNVTLSCEQNLNHDAMYWYRQDPGQGLRLIYYSQIVNDFQKGDIAEGYSVSREKKESFPLTVTSAQKNPTAFYLCASSIRTDETEAFFGQGTRLTVV.

The V gene is TRBV20-1, the J gene TRBJ1-2; D may be TRBD1 (5 bases). CDR1 and CDR2 from the germline V gene are DFQATT and SNEGSKA (reference sequence). The CDR3 has 10 amino acids. The DNA for the CDR3 is TGCCGCCCGGGGGACTATGGCTACACCTTC. Amino acids: CRPGDYGYTF.

This sequence joins TRBV5-1 and TRBJ2-7; D call uncertain. CDR1 is SGHRS, CDR2 YFSETQ, per germline. CDR3 length: 13 residues. Trimming pared 3 bases from V and 0 bases from J, leaving 7 bases between. This chain's CDR3 is CASSWSLSYEQYF. The CDR3 coding sequence is TGCGCCAGCAGCTGGTCCCTCTCCTACGAGCAGTACTTC. The full variable domain, in which reference TRBV5-1 and TRBJ2-7 provide the parts outside the CDR3, is KAGVTQTPRYLIKTRGQQVTLSCSPISGHRSVSWYQQTPGQGLQFLFEYFSETQRNKGNFPGRFSGRQFSNSRSEMNVSTLELGDSALYLCASSWSLSYEQYFGPGTRLTVT.

This clone came up once. V and J are TRBV11-1 and TRBJ2-1, with D uncertain. The V end lost 3 bases, the J end lost 5 bases, and 14 bases lay between the germline ends. Looked up from germline, CDR1 is SGHAT and CDR2 is FQDESV (reference sequence). This CDR3 comprises 15 residues. CDR3 nucleotides: TGTGCCAGCAGCTTTACAGTAAGGTCGGACAATGAGCAGTTCTTC. It specifies CASSFTVRSDNEQFF.

The rearrangement links TRBV5-5 to TRBJ2-3; D possibly corresponds to TRBD1 (6 bases). Trimming removed 1 base at V and 3 bases at J, with 15 bases between. The CDR3 extends over 16 amino acids. Per germline, CDR1 SGHKS and CDR2 YYEKEE (reference sequence). The chain's CDR3 is CASSLNPARGTDTQYF. As DNA, the CDR3 is TGTGCCAGCAGCTTGAACCCGGCCAGGGGAACAGATACGCAGTATTTT.

This clone was observed once. This chain uses TRBV11-2 with TRBJ1-1; D possibly corresponds to TRBD1 (6 bases). From germline, CDR1 is SGHAT and CDR2 FQNNGV. The V end was cut by 2 bases, the J end by 3 bases, with 10 bases between. The CDR3 runs to 14 residues. The CDR3 region has the DNA TGTGCCAGCAGCTTAAGGAGGGGGGACACTGAAGCTTTCTTT. Translating it yields CASSLRRGDTEAFF.

The genes are TRBV5-1 and TRBJ2-7, with D hard to call. The CDR3 is 14 residues long. Per germline, CDR1 SGHRS and CDR2 YFSETQ. V was pared by 2 bases and J by 0 bases, with 9 bases between. CDR3 amino acids: CASSLEPSSYEQYF. The DNA for the CDR3 is TGCGCCAGCAGCTTAGAACCAAGCTCCTACGAGCAGTACTTC.

The chain employs TRBV19 and TRBJ1-5; D is uncertain. V lost 0 bases to trimming and J lost 1 base, with 4 bases between them. The CDR3 consists of 14 residues. Germline CDR1 LNHDA, CDR2 SQIVND (reference sequence). The CDR3 here is CASSIDWSNQPQHF. The CDR3 region has the DNA TGTGCCAGTAGTATAGATTGGAGCAATCAGCCCCAGCATTTT.

The chain carries TRBV6-2 or TRBV6-3 and TRBJ2-7; D remains unclear. The germline V and J ends were trimmed by 4 bases and 4 bases, with 8 bases remaining between them. Germline V gene lookup returns CDR1 MNHEY and CDR2 SVGEGT. The CDR3 extends over 12 amino acids. CDR3 in amino acids: CASSSQAYEQYF. The CDR3 DNA reads as TGTGCCAGCAGTTCCCAGGCGTACGAGCAGTACTTC.

The chain uses TRBV7-2 and TRBJ2-7; no firm D call. Deletions cut 2 bases from V and 5 bases from J, with 16 bases between. Germline V CDR1 and CDR2: SGHTA, FQGNSA. The length of the CDR3 is 15 residues. This CDR3 reads CASSLSGQVANEQYF. The CDR3, as DNA: TGTGCCAGCAGCTTATCCGGGCAGGTGGCGAACGAGCAGTACTTC.

The CDR3 here is CASKGQRLAGELFF. Here the CDR3 DNA reads TGTGCCAGCAAGGGACAAAGGCTGGCCGGGGAGCTGTTTTTT. This chain uses TRBV2 with TRBJ2-2; D perhaps matches TRBD1 (6 bases). The CDR3 totals 14 residues. The V end lost 7 bases, the J end lost 6 bases, and 15 bases lay between the germline ends. CDR1 and CDR2 from the germline V gene are SNHLY and FYNNEI.

This sequence joins TRBV2 and TRBJ2-1; D is tentatively TRBD1 or TRBD2 (5 bases each). Per the germline V gene, CDR1 is SNHLY and CDR2 is FYNNEI. Trimming shortened V by 5 bases and J by 6 bases, and 11 bases separated the two germline ends. This CDR3 spans 13 amino acids. CDR3: CASSKGTGNEQFF. DNA for the CDR3: TGTGCCAGCAGTAAAGGGACGGGCAATGAGCAGTTCTTC.